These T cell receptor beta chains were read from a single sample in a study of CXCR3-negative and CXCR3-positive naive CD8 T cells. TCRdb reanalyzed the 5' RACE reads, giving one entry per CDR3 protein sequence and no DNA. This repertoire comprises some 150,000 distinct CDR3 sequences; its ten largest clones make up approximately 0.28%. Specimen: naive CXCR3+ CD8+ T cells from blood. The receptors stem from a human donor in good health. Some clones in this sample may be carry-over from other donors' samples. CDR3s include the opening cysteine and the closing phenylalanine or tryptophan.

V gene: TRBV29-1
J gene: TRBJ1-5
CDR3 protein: CRALPAAKRGLVAQPQHF

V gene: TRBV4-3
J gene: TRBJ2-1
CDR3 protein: CASSQVAGRSYNEQFF

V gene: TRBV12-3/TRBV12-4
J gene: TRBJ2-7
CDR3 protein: CASSLGRQGYMSYEQYF

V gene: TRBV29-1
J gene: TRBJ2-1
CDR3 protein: CSARRERETNEQFF

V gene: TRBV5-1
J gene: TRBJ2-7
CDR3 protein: CASSLVPVGFEQYF

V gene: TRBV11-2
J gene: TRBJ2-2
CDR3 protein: CASSPRTGTGELFF

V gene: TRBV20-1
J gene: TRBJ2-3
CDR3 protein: CSARDASGTGMDDTQYF

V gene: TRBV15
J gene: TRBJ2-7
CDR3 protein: CATSLTDRLEQYF

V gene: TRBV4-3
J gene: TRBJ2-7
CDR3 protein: CASSQGGGRPYEQYF

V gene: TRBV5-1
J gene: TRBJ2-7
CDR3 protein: CASSLEAVEQYF

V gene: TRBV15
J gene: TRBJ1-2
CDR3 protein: CATSRSPDPGRGYTF

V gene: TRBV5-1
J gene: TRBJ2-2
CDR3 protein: CASSSSGTDGELLF

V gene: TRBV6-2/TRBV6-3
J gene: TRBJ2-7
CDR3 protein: CASSYDPLTQYF

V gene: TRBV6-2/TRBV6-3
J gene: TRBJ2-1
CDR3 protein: CASASGTSALRSSYNEQFF

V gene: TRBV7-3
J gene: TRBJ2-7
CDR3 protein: CASSLTGRDEQYF

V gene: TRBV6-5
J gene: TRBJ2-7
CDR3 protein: CASSYGGNGHEQYF

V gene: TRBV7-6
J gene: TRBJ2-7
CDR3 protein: CASSPGGILGQYF

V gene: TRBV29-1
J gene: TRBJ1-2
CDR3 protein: CSARDPTVSYGYTF

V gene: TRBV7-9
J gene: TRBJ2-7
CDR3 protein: CASSFPGAYEQYF

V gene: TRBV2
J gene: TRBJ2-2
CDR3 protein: CASRDGANTGELFF

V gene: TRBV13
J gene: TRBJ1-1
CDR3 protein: CASSTALGGTEAFF

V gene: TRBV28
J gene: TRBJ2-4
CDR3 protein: CASTSTSGPKNIQYF

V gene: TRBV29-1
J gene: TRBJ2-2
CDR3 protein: CSVGGLIDRPNTGELFF

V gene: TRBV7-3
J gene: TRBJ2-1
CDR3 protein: CASSPQGYNEQFF

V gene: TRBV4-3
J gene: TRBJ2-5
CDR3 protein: CASSQDRSAETQYF

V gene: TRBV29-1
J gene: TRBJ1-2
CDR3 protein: CSVGGAGRGYGYTF

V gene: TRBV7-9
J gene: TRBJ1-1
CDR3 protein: CASIGDGGEAFF

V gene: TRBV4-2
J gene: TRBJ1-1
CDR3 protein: CASSQERSYRVREAFF

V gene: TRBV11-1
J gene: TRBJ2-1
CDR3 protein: CASSLGVFGTGINEQFF

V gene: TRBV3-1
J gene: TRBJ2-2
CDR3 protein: CASSQPISAAELFF

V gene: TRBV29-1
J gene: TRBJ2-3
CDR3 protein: CSVQHVNTDTQYF

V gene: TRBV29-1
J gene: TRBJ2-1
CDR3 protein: CSVEGRQGTYNEQFF

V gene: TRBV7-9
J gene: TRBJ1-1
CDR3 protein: CASSSTGANTEAFF

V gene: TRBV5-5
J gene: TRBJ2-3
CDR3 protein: CASSPGLGGDTQYF

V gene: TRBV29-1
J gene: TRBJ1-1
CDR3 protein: CSALGVHTEAFF

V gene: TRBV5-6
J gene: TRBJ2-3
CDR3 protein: CASSLVSDFPSF

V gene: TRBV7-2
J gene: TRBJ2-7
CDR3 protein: CASSPNLGEGYEQYF

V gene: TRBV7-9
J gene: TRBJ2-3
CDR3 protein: CASSPQLGGGSTDTQYF

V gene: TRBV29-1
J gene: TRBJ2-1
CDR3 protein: CSVEGLDREYNEQFF

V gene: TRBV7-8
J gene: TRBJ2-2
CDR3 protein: CASSHRFTGELFF

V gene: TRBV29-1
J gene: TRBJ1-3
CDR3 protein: CSAHETGGFTIYF

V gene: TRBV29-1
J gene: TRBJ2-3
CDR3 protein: CSGRDPSTDTQYF

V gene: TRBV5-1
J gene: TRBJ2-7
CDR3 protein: CASSLSASDGPSFSYEQYF

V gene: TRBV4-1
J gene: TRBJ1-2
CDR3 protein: CASSQVGVGPDYGYTF

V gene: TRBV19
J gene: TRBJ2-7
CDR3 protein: CASKSRGQYEQYF

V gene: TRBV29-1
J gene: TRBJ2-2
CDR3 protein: CSGVLAGAGGELFF

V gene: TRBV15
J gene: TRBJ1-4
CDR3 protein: CATSRGGSGNEKLFF

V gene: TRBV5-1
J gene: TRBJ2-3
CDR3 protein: CASSGGTSGRDTDTQYF

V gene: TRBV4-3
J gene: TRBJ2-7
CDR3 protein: CASSQEFRDRATEQYF

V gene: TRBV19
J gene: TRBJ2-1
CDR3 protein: CASSSLQGPSEQFF

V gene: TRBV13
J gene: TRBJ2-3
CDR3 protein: CASSLGSKRDTQYF

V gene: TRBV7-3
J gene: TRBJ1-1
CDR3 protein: CASSLGALAEAFF

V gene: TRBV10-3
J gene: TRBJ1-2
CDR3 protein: CAISDHPGGRGATGYTF

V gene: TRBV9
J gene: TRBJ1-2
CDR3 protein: CASSVNSYGYTF